A single sample gave rise to the 16 T cell receptor beta chains below, sequenced in a study of blood T cell repertoires in COVID-19. Generated by immunoSEQ multiplex PCR, the TCRdb table keeps only in-frame clones and is missing some. The table records around 620,000 clones, about 87% of them present only once. Input material: peripheral blood. The receptors come from a young woman with acute or convalescent COVID-19.

The chain employs TRBV9 and TRBJ1-2; 7 nucleotides align to TRBD1. This CDR3 region has 12 residues. Losses at the gene ends were 4 bases for V and 8 bases for J; bases not matched to a gene: 5. From germline, CDR1 is SGDLS and CDR2 YYNGEE. CDR3: CASSSQGRGYTF. As DNA, the CDR3 is TGTGCCAGCAGCTCACAGGGGCGCGGCTACACCTTC.

The chain has TRBV9 and TRBJ2-3; the match to TRBD2 covers 9 bases. The CDR3 loop spans 14 amino acids. CDR1 SGDLS and CDR2 YYNGEE come from the germline V gene. V dropped 4 bases and J dropped 1; count of bases not matched to a gene: 1. This CDR3 reads CASSSSGGTDTQYF. CDR3 sequence (DNA): TGTGCCAGCAGCTCTAGCGGGGGCACAGATACGCAGTATTTT.

J is TRBJ2-6 and V is TRBV7-9; D gene ambiguous. V lost 2 bases and J lost 2, with 10 bases in between. CDR3 length: 16 amino acids. Germline CDR1 SEHNR, CDR2 FQNEAQ (reference sequence). CDR3 sequence reads: CASSLLSLPGANVLTF. In DNA form, the CDR3 reads TGTGCCAGCAGCTTACTGAGTTTGCCTGGGGCCAACGTCCTGACTTTC.

The CDR3 region is CSVDRDSHGYTF. The CDR3 bases are TGCAGCGTTGATCGGGACAGCCATGGCTACACCTTC. The V and J genes are TRBV29-1 and TRBJ1-2; TRBD1 aligns across 7 bases. Germline V CDR1 and CDR2: SQVTM, ANQGSEA. Trimming removed 3 bases from V and 6 bases from J; junction bases left unmatched: 4. The CDR3 is 12 residues long. The full variable domain, completed using reference TRBV29-1 and TRBJ1-2, is SAVISQKPSRDICQRGTSLTIQCQVDSQVTMMFWYRQQPGQSLTLIATANQGSEATYESGFVIDKFPISRPNLTFSTLTVSNMSPEDSSIYLCSVDRDSHGYTFGSGTRLTVV.

This chain connects TRBV7-9 to TRBJ1-3, with unresolved D. Between the trimmed V and J ends, which lost 8 bases and 2 bases, there was a span of 13 bases. CDR3 length equals 14 residues. The germline gives CDR1 SEHNR, CDR2 FQNEAQ (reference sequence). This CDR3 is CASLLPWPGNTIYF. In nucleotides, the CDR3 is TGTGCCAGCCTGCTCCCTTGGCCTGGAAACACCATATATTTT.

This chain joins TRBV6-5 and TRBJ1-1, with D possibly matching TRBD1 (6 bases). V lost 5 bases, J lost 2 bases, and 15 bases lay in between. Germline lookup yields CDR1 MNHEY and CDR2 SVGAGI. The CDR3 extends over 15 amino acids. CDR3 region: CASSTRTEPNTEAFF. DNA of the CDR3: TGTGCCAGCAGTACTCGGACAGAACCCAACACTGAAGCTTTCTTT.

The chain couples TRBV23-1 to TRBJ1-5, with 8 bases aligning to TRBD1. TRBV23-1 counts as an open reading frame of uncertain function. This CDR3 is 15 amino acids long. Unmatched junction bases numbered 5, after V lost 5 bases and J lost 2 bases. The DNA for the CDR3 is TGCGCCAGCAGTTCCTTGGACAGGGGCAATCAGCCCCAGCATTTT. Translated: CASSSLDRGNQPQHF.

The J gene is TRBJ2-7, the V gene TRBV5-1; 8 bases are a match to TRBD1. CDR1 and CDR2 from the germline V gene are SGHRS and YFSETQ. J was trimmed by 0 bases and V by 4 bases; bases with no gene match: 18. This CDR3 has 19 residues. The DNA for the CDR3 is TGCGCCAGCAGCCCACACAGACAGGGGCCTCTCCTAAGCTCCTACGAGCAGTACTTC. This encodes CASSPHRQGPLLSSYEQYF.

This chain links TRBV19 with TRBJ1-1, with a weak D call TRBD1 (5 bases). The CDR3 consists of 14 residues. From germline, CDR1 is LNHDA and CDR2 SQIVND (reference sequence). V was shortened by 4 bases and J by 1 base, with 10 bases between the two germline ends. DNA for the CDR3: TGTGCCAGTAGTACCGCAGGACAGAACACTGAAGCTTTCTTT. Translation gives CASSTAGQNTEAFF. Variable domain in full (rest from reference TRBV19 and TRBJ1-1): DGGITQSPKYLFRKEGQNVTLSCEQNLNHDAMYWYRQDPGQGLRLIYYSQIVNDFQKGDIAEGYSVSREKKESFPLTVTSAQKNPTAFYLCASSTAGQNTEAFFGQGTRLTVV.

The rearrangement joins TRBV9 to TRBJ2-1; a possible D gene is TRBD1 (5 bases). The germline CDR1 and CDR2 sequences are SGDLS and YYNGEE. V was cut by 0 bases and J by 9 bases, with 16 bases left in between. This CDR3 is built from 15 residues. In DNA, the CDR3 is TGTGCCAGCAGCGTAGAGGGGAACCCGATCGGTGAGCAGTTCTTC. This translates into CASSVEGNPIGEQFF.

The genes are TRBV7-9 and TRBJ2-1; 10 bases map to TRBD2. The length of the CDR3 is 15 residues. The V and J ends lost 3 bases and 8 bases, in that order; junction bases with no gene match: 7. Germline-derived CDR1 and CDR2 are SEHNR and FQNEAQ (reference sequence). CDR3 sequence reads: CASSFSSGGFDEQFF. As DNA, the CDR3 is TGTGCCAGCAGCTTCTCTAGCGGGGGTTTCGATGAGCAGTTCTTC.

The J gene is TRBJ2-1, the V gene TRBV7-6; 7 nucleotides line up with TRBD2. Germline CDR1 and CDR2: SGHVS and FNYEAQ. With V trimmed by 5 bases and J by 6 bases, 10 bases remained unmatched. The CDR3 has 15 residues. The CDR3 coding sequence is TGTGCCAGCAGCCCCCGGCGGGGGTCGGGCAATGAGCAGTTCTTC. The encoded protein is CASSPRRGSGNEQFF. The full variable domain, rest sourced from reference TRBV7-6 and TRBJ2-1, is GAGVSQSPRYKVTKRGQDVALRCDPISGHVSLYWYRQALGQGPEFLTYFNYEAQQDKSGLPNDRFSAERPEGSISTLTIQRTEQRDSAMYRCASSPRRGSGNEQFFGPGTRLTVL.

The V and J genes are TRBV29-1 and TRBJ1-1; 8 bases align to TRBD1. Trimming cost V 4 bases and J 0 bases; bases outside gene matches: 13. This CDR3 contains 17 residues. The V gene's germline CDR1 is SQVTM and CDR2 ANQGSEA. The CDR3 sequence is CSVGSRGRGIMNTEAFF. In DNA, the CDR3 is TGCAGCGTTGGATCCAGGGGGCGCGGAATCATGAACACTGAAGCTTTCTTT.

This clone occurred once. The CDR3 loop is CASRLARARGMDTDTQYF. In DNA form, the CDR3 reads TGTGCAAGTCGCTTAGCGCGGGCTAGAGGGATGGACACAGATACGCAGTATTTT. The chain carries TRBV12-2 and TRBJ2-3; the table assigns TRBD2, which was not confirmed against the DNA. TRBV12-2 corresponds to a pseudogene. This CDR3 comprises 18 residues.

The chain is built from TRBV30 and TRBJ1-2; a possible D gene is TRBD1 (5 bases). The CDR3 has 13 residues. CDR1 and CDR2 from the germline V gene are GTSNPN and SVGIG (reference sequence). Trimming left V 0 bases short and J 8 bases short, with 13 bases between. The CDR3 reads CAWSVGAGQGYTF. The CDR3 DNA reads as TGTGCCTGGAGTGTAGGGGCAGGGCAAGGCTACACCTTC. Full variable domain (rest looked up from reference TRBV30 and TRBJ1-2): SQTIHQWPATLVQPVGSPLSLECTVEGTSNPNLYWYRQAAGRGLQLLFYSVGIGQISSEVPQNLSASRPQDRQFILSSKKLLLSDSGFYLCAWSVGAGQGYTFGSGTRLTVV.

The rearrangement uses TRBV5-1 and TRBJ1-2; TRBD1 aligns across 7 bases. Germline loops: CDR1 SGHRS, CDR2 YFSETQ. The CDR3 is 14 residues long. Trimming removed 4 bases from V and 6 bases from J; junction bases left unmatched: 9. The CDR3 is CASSPRDSRDGYTF. The CDR3 nucleotides read TGCGCCAGCAGCCCGCGGGACAGCAGGGATGGCTACACCTTC.